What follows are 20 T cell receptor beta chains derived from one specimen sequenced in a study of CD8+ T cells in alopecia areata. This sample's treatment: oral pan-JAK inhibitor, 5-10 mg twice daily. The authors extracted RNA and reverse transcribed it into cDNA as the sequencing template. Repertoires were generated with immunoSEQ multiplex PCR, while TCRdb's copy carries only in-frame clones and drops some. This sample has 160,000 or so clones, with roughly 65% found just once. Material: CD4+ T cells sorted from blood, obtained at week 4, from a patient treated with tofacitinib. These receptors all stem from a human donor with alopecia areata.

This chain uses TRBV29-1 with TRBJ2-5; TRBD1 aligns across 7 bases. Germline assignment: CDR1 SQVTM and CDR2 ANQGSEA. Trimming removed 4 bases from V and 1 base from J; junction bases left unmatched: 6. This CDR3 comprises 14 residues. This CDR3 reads CSVAPGQPQETQYF. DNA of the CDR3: TGCAGCGTTGCCCCGGGACAGCCCCAAGAGACCCAGTACTTC.

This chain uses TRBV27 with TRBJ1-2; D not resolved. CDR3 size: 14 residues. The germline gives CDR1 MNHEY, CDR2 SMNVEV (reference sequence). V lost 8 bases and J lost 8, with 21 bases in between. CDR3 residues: CASAKGPSAGGYTF. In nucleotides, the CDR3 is TGTGCCAGCGCTAAAGGACCCTCTGCGGGGGGCTACACCTTC.

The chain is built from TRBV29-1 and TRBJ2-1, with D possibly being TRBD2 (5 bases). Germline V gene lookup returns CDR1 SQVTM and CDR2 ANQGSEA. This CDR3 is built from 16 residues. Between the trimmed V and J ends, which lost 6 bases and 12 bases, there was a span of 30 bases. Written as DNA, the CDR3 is TGCAGCGTCCTGATCGGTGGCAGGACCCCGTCGAGGGTGCAGTTCTTC. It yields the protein CSVLIGGRTPSRVQFF.

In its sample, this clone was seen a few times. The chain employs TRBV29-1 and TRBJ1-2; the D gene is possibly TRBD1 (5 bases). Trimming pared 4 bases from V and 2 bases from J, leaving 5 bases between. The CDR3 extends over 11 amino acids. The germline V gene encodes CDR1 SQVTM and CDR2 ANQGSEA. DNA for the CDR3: TGCAGCGTTGGGACAAACTATGGCTACACCTTC. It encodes CSVGTNYGYTF.

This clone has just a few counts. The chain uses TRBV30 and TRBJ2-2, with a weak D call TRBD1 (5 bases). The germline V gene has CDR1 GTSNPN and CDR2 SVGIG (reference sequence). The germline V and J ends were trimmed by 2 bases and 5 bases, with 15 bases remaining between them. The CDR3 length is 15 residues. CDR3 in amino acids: CAWSIGQGATGELFF. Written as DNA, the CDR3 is TGTGCCTGGAGTATCGGTCAGGGTGCGACCGGGGAGCTGTTTTTT. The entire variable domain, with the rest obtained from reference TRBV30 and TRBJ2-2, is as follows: SQTIHQWPATLVQPVGSPLSLECTVEGTSNPNLYWYRQAAGRGLQLLFYSVGIGQISSEVPQNLSASRPQDRQFILSSKKLLLSDSGFYLCAWSIGQGATGELFFGEGSRLTVL.

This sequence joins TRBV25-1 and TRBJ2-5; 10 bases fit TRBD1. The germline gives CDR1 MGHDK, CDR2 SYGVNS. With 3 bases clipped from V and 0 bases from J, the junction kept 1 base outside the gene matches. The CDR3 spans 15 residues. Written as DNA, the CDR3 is TGTGCCAGCAGTGAGGGACAGGGGTACCAAGAGACCCAGTACTTC. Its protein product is CASSEGQGYQETQYF.

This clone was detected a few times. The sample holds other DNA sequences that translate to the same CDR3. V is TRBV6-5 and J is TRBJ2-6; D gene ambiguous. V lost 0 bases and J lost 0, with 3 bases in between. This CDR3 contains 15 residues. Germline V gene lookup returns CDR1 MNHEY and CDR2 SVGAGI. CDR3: CASSYSGSGANVLTF. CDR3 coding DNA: TGTGCCAGCAGTTACTCTGGCTCTGGGGCCAACGTCCTGACTTTC.

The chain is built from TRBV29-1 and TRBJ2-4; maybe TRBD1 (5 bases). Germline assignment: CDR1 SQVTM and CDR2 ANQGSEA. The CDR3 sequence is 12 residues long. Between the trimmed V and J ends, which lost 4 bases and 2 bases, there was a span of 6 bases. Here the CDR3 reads CSVGTSKNIQYF. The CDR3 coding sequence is TGCAGCGTTGGGACATCCAAAAACATTCAGTACTTC.

CDR3 region: CATSRVRRQGAFYGYTF. The CDR3 DNA sequence: TGTGCCACCAGCAGAGTCCGTCGACAGGGGGCTTTCTATGGCTACACCTTC. The chain has TRBV15 and TRBJ1-2; 10 bases line up with TRBD1. CDR1 is LNHNV, CDR2 YYDKDF, per germline (reference sequence). Trimming removed 1 base from V and 4 bases from J; junction bases left unmatched: 9. CDR3 size: 17 residues.

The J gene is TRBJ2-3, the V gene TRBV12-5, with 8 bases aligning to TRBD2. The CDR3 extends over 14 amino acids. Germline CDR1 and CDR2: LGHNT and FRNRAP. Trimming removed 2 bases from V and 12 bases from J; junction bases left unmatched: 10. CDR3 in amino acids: CASGLPPPGGAQYF. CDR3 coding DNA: TGTGCTAGTGGTTTGCCCCCCCCGGGAGGGGCTCAGTATTTT.

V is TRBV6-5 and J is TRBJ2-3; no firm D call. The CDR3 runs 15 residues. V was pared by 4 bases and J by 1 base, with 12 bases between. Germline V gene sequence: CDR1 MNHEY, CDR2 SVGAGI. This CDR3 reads CASSSRRMRTDTQYF. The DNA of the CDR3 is TGTGCCAGCAGTTCCAGGCGGATGCGCACAGATACGCAGTATTTT.

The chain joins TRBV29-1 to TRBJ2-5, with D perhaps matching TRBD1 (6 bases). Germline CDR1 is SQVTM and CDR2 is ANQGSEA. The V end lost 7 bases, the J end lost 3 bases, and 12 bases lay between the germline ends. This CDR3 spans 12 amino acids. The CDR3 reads CSAVKGEETQYF. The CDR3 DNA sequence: TGCAGCGCCGTGAAGGGGGAAGAGACCCAGTACTTC.

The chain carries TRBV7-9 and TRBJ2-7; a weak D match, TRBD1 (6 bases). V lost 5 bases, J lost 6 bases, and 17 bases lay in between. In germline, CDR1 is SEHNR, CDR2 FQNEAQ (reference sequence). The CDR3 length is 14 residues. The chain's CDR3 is CASSPGATGGEQYF. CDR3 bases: TGTGCCAGCAGCCCAGGGGCGACAGGAGGCGAGCAGTACTTC.

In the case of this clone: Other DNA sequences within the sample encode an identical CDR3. CDR3: CASSPTSTDTQYF. In DNA, the CDR3 is TGTGCCAGCTCACCAACGAGCACAGATACGCAGTATTTT. The chain employs TRBV18 and TRBJ2-3; D is ambiguous. The length of the CDR3 is 13 residues. Germline CDR1 KGHSH, CDR2 LQKENI. V was clipped by 2 bases and J by 0 bases, with 3 bases between them.

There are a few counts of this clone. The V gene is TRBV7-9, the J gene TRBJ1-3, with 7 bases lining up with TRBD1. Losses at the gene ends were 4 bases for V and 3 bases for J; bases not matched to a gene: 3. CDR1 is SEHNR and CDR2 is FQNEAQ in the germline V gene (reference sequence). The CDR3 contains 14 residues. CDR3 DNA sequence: TGTGCCAGCAGCTCGAGGACAGGTGGAAACACCATATATTTT. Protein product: CASSSRTGGNTIYF.

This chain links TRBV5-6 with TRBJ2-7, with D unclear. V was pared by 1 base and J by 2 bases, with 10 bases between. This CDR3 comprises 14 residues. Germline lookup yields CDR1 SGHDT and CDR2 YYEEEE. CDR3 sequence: CASSLYYQPYEQYF. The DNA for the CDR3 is TGTGCCAGCAGCTTGTATTACCAGCCCTACGAGCAGTACTTC.

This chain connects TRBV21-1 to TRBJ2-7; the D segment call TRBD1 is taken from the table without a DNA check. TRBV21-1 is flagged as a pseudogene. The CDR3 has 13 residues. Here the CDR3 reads CASSNPGGYEQYF. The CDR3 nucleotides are TGTGCCAGCAGCAACCCAGGGGGCTACGAGCAGTACTTC.

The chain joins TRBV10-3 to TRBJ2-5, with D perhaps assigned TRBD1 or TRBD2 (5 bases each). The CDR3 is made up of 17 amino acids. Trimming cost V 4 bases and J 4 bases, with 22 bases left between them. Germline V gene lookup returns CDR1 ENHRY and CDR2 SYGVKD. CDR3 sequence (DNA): TGTGCCATCAGTGGGGGGTCCTCCAGGCTGGGAACAGAGACCCAGTACTTC. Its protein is CAISGGSSRLGTETQYF.

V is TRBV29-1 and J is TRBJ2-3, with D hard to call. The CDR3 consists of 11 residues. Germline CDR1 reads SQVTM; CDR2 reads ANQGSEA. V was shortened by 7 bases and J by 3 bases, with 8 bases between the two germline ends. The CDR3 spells CSGVVTDTQYF. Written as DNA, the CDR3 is TGCAGCGGGGTCGTTACAGATACGCAGTATTTT.

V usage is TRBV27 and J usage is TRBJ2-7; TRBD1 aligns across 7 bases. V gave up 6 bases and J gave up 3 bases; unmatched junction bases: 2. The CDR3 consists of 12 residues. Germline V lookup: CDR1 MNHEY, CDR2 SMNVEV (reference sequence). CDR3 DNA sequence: TGTGCCAGCAGCTCAGGGGGCTACGAGCAGTACTTC. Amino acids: CASSSGGYEQYF.